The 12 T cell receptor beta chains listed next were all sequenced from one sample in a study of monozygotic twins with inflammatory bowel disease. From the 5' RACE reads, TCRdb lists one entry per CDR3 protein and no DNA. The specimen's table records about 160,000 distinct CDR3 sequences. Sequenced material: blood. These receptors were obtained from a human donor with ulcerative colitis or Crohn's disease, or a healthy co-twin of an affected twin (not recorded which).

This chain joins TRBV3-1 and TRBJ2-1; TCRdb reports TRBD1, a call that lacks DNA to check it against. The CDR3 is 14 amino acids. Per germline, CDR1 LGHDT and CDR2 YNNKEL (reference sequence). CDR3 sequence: CASSRPASYNEQFF.

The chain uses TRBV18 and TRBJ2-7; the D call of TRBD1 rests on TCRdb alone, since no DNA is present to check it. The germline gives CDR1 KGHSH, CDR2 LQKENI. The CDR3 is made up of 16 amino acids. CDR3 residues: CASSPAEVQGAYEQYF. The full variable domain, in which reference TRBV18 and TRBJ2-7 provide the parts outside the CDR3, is NAGVMQNPRHLVRRRGQEARLRCSPMKGHSHVYWYRQLPEEGLKFMVYLQKENIIDESGMPKERFSAEFPKEGPSILRIQQVVRGDSAAYFCASSPAEVQGAYEQYFGPGTRLTVT.

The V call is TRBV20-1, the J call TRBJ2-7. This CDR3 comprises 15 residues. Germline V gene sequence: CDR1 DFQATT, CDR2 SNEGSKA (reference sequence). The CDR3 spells CSARPPNTISYEQYF.

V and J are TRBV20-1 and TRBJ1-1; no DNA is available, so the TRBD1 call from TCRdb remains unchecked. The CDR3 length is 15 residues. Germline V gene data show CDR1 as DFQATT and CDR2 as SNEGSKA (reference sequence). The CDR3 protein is CSASVIRGSGAEAFF.

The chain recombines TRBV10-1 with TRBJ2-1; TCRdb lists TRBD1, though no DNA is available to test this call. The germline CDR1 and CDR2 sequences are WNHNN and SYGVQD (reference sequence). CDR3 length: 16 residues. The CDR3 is CASSGQGVLPYNEQFF.

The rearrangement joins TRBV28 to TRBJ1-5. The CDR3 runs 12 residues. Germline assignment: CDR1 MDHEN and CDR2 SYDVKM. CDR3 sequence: CASMFSNQPQHF.

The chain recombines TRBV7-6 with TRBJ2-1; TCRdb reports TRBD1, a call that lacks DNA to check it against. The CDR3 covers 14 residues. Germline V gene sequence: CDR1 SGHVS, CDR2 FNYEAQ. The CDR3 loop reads CASSPAATGTGQFF. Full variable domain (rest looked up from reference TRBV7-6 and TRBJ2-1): GAGVSQSPRYKVTKRGQDVALRCDPISGHVSLYWYRQALGQGPEFLTYFNYEAQQDKSGLPNDRFSAERPEGSISTLTIQRTEQRDSAMYRCASSPAATGTGQFFGPGTRLTVL.

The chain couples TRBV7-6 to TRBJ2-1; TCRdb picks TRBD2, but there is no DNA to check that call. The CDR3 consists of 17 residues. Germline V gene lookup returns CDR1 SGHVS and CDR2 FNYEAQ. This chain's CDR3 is CASSLDQRLNSYNEQFF.

The chain's CDR3 is CASGLGGSEAFF. The chain uses TRBV12-5 and TRBJ1-1. Germline lookup yields CDR1 LGHNT and CDR2 FRNRAP. The CDR3 loop spans 12 amino acids.

CDR3 amino acids: CASSFPARSEQYF. This chain uses TRBV28 with TRBJ2-7; TCRdb selects TRBD2, and the lack of DNA leaves this call unchecked. Germline CDR1 is MDHEN and CDR2 is SYDVKM. The CDR3 is made up of 13 amino acids.

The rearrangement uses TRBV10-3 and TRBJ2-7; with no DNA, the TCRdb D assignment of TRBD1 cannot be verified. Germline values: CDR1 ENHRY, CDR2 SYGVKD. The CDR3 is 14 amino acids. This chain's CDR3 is CAISETGGSYEQYF.

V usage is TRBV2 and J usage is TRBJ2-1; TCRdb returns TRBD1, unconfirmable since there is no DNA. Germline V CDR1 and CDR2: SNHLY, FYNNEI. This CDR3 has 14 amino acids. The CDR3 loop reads CASSPGGGEDEQFF.